This TCR beta chain was documented in a study of T cell clonality in common variable immunodeficiency. Study findings and constraints: What drives increased CVID clonality needs T cell subpopulation sequencing. CVID subjects shared fewer TCRbeta clones than healthy controls did. Reportedly, TCR beta sequences from common variable immunodeficiency showed fewer deletions and N-nucleotide insertions.

This clone has at least ten counts. Its antigen is unidentified. Read data end 3 residues before the CDR3 end; the end is taken from the germline J gene. The CVID group had around 16 females and 30 or so males, mean age 40. Using immunoSEQ multiplex PCR, the repertoire was profiled, and TCRdb retains in-frame clones only, with some absent. The sample shows about 35,000 clones, none of them appearing just once. The V gene lost 5 bases and the J gene lost 5 bases, with 15 bases spanning the gap. This CDR3 region has 14 residues. Germline values: CDR1 SGHTA, CDR2 FQGNSA. The clonotype comes from a human donor with common variable immunodeficiency. Material for sequencing was peripheral blood mononuclear cells. The V gene is TRBV7-2, the J gene TRBJ2-5; tentative D call: TRBD2 (6 bases). The sequenced part of the CDR3 DNA is TGTGCCAGCAGCCGGACGACTAGTTCGGAGACC. It is translated as CASSRTTSSET. The whole CDR3 is CASSRTTSSETQYF.